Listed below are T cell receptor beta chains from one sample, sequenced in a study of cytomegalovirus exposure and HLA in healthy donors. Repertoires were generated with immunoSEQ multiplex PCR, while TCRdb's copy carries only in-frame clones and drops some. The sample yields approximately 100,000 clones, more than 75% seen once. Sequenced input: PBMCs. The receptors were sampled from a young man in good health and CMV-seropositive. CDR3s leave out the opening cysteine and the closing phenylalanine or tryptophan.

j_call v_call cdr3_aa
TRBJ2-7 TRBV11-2 ASSLQRLSSYEQY
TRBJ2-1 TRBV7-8 ASRRVGTSGRRNKNEQF
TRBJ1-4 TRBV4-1 ASSQDGRNNEKLF
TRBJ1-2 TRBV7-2 ASSSGQTYGYT
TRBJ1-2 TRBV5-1 ASSLDPTNYGYT
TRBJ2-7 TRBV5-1 ASSLGGTGPYEQY
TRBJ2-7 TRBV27 ASSSRLAGSYEQY
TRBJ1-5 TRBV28 ASSSITGGLSNQPQH
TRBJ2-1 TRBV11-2 ASSLRAGGHEQF
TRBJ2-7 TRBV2 ASSEYGGEQY
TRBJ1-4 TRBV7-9 ASSLDAATNEKLF
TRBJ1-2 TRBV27 ASRQYRGPSSGYGYT
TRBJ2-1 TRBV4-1 ASSLAVGFYNEQF
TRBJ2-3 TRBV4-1 ASSRETGGYFTDTQY
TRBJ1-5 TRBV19 ASSIVSLGLRDNNQPQH
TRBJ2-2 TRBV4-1 ASSQAPSGTGELF
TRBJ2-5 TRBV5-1 ASSSGSGGQETQY
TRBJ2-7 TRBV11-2 ASSSRYEQY
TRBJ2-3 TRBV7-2 ASSSRGGTDTQY
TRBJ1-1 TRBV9 ASSTTGGEGAF
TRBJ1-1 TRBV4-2 ASSIGGFTEAF
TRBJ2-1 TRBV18 ASSPREVAAAGNEQF
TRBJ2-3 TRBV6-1 ASSEWHSSTDTQY
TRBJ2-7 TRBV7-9 ASSSASGRASYEQY
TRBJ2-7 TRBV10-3 AISDTRSEQY
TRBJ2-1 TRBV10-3 AIRQGSNEQF
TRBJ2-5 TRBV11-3 ASSLGYRGEQETQY
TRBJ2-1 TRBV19 ASSMDSPAQQF
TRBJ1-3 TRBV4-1 ASGQESGQSSGNTIY
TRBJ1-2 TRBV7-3 ASSSTDRVHGYT
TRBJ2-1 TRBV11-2 ASSLAQGNEQF
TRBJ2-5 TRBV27 ASSFAGTSGGLPY
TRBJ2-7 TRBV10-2 ASSSDRTYEQY
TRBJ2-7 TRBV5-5 ASSFDRRTYEQY
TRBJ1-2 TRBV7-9 ASSLEMELGYT
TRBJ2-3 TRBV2 ASSALGVGSTDTQY
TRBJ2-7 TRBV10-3 ATIREGQSEQY
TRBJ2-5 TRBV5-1 ASSAAGTGEETQY
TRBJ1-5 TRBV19 ASSIDLDIPSNQPQH
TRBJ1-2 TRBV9 ASSVHGGYGYT
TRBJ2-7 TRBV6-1 ASSGSGQGGSAQY
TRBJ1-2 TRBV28 ASRRQGSYYGYT
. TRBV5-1 ASSSLARAYEQY
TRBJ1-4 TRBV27 ASRSPPGTGSEKLF
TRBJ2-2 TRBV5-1 ASSLAAVKNTGELF
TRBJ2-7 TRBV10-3 AISLGGGSSYEQY
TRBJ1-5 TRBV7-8 ASSLSPGRGQPQH
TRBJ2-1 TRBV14 ASSLGLAGISYNEQF
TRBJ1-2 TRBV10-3 AISESTGTYGYT
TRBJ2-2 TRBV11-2 ASSLDQWTSGLAGELF
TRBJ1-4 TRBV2 ASSEAGTQNEKLF
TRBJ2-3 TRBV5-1 ASSLGTVKDTQY
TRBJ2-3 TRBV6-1 ASSEQVIGTDTQY
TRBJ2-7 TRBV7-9 ASSPSGQSYEQY
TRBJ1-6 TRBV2 ASSDRQDSYSPLH
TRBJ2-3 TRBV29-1 SVRRGASTDTQY
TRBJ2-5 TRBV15 ATSRDTGILGTQY